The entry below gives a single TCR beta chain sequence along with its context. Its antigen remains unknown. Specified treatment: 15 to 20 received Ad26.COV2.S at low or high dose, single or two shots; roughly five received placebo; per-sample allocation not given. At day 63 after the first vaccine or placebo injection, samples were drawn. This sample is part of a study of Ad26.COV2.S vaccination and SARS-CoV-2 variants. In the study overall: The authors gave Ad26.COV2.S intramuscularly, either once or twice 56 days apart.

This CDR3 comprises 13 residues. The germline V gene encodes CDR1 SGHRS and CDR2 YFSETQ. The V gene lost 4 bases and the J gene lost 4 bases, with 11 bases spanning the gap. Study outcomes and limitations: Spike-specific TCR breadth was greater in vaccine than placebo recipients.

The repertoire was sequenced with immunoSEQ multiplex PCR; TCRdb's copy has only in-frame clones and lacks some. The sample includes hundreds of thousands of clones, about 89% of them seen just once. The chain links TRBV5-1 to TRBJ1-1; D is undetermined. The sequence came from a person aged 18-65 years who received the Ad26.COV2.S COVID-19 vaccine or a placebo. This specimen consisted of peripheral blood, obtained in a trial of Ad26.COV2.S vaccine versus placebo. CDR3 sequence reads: CASSPAGSTEAFF. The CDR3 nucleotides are TGCGCCAGCAGCCCGGCAGGTTCCACTGAAGCTTTCTTT.